The clone carrying this T cell receptor (beta chain) was detected once. Its target is unknown. V gave up 4 bases and J gave up 3 bases; unmatched junction bases: 3. CDR1 and CDR2 from the germline V gene are MNHEY and SMNVEV (reference sequence). The CDR3 runs to 14 residues. The data stem from a study of Tregs in tolerant kidney transplant recipients. Study-level points and caveats: Donor-specific Treg expansion exceeded global Treg expansion in tolerant patients, suggesting antigen drive.

TCRdb's table, derived via immunoSEQ multiplex PCR, lists solely in-frame clones and lacks some. The repertoire holds tens of thousands of clones, with roughly nine tenths as singletons. Recipients received nonmyeloablative bone marrow transplants from related graft donors, with transient mixed chimerism. The V and J genes are TRBV27 and TRBJ1-1; 9 bases fit TRBD1. This sequence was found in a human patient who received a combined kidney and bone marrow transplant. Some of these T cells may belong to the graft donor. The sequences come from CD8+ T cells from blood (PBMCs), collected 24 months after the transplant. In DNA form, the CDR3 reads TGTGCCAGCAGTTACCGGGACAGGGACACTGAAGCTTTCTTT. Protein sequence: CASSYRDRDTEAFF.